The 26 T cell receptor beta chains below were found in one sample sequenced in a study of OX40 agonist ivuxolimab in advanced cancers. Sequencing was performed with immunoSEQ multiplex PCR; in TCRdb, only in-frame clones are kept and a portion is missing. The sample holds almost 70,000 clones, roughly 90% seen once. The sample in question was CD4+ or CD8+ T cells sorted from blood, obtained in a trial of the OX40 agonist ivuxolimab. These receptors all come from an adult with an advanced solid tumor such as melanoma, head and neck, liver or kidney cancer.

V gene TRBV27 combines with J gene TRBJ2-1, with 9 positions matching TRBD2. The trim removed 2 bases at V and 10 bases at J, leaving 9 bases unmatched. There are 15 residues in the CDR3. Germline V lookup: CDR1 MNHEY, CDR2 SMNVEV (reference sequence). The CDR3 sequence: CASSLEIAGGNEQFF. The CDR3 DNA sequence: TGTGCCAGCAGTTTAGAGATCGCGGGGGGGAACGAGCAGTTCTTC.

The chain carries TRBV7-2 and TRBJ1-2; the D gene is possibly TRBD1 (5 bases). The length of the CDR3 is 12 residues. V was clipped by 5 bases and J by 4 bases, with 8 bases between them. Germline V lookup: CDR1 SGHTA, CDR2 FQGNSA. The CDR3 reads CASSRDVYGYTF. In DNA form, the CDR3 reads TGTGCCAGCAGCCGGGACGTCTATGGCTACACCTTC.

The rearrangement links TRBV5-6 to TRBJ2-1; 7 bases are a match to TRBD2. The CDR3 consists of 17 residues. V trimming: 4 bases; J trimming: 4 bases; junction bases outside the gene matches: 14. Germline values: CDR1 SGHDT, CDR2 YYEEEE. CDR3 bases: TGTGCCAGCAGCCCCCCGTGGACGGCGGGGGATTACAATGAGCAGTTCTTC. Translated: CASSPPWTAGDYNEQFF.

The chain employs TRBV19 and TRBJ1-5, with a weak D call TRBD1 (5 bases). The CDR3 runs to 14 residues. V lost 7 bases and J lost 3, with 13 bases in between. Germline CDR1 is LNHDA and CDR2 is SQIVND (reference sequence). The CDR3, as DNA: TGTGCCAGTACCTCCTCAGGGAACAATCAGCCCCAGCATTTT. Amino acid sequence: CASTSSGNNQPQHF.

J is TRBJ2-5 and V is TRBV29-1; D is unclear. Trimming removed 8 bases at V and 0 bases at J, with 7 bases between. The length of the CDR3 is 11 residues. The germline V gene has CDR1 SQVTM and CDR2 ANQGSEA. In DNA, the CDR3 is TGCAGCACCCTGTACCAAGAGACCCAGTACTTC. It yields the protein CSTLYQETQYF.

This clone has just a few counts. The V gene is TRBV7-9, the J gene TRBJ2-1; 9 bases fit TRBD2. CDR1 is SEHNR and CDR2 is FQNEAQ in the germline V gene (reference sequence). The CDR3 contains 15 residues. The V gene end was trimmed by 3 bases and the J gene end by 6 bases; junction bases not matched to a gene: 6. CDR3 nucleotide sequence: TGTGCCAGCAGCTTGGGCGGGGGGGCCCTCAATGAGCAGTTCTTC. It encodes CASSLGGGALNEQFF.

This clone was picked up one time. CDR3 sequence (DNA): TGTGCCAGCAGCCTCGGGTTGGGATCCAGCTACAATGAGCAGTTCTTC. It codes for CASSLGLGSSYNEQFF. This sequence joins TRBV9 and TRBJ2-1; D unresolved. CDR1 is SGDLS, CDR2 YYNGEE, per germline. Trimming shortened V by 4 bases and J by 3 bases, and 17 bases separated the two germline ends. This CDR3 region has 16 residues.

The chain carries TRBV6-5 and TRBJ1-4; D possibly corresponds to TRBD1 (5 bases). The CDR3 consists of 14 residues. The ends were cut back, 6 bases at V and 5 bases at J, with 13 bases in the middle. Germline CDR1 MNHEY, CDR2 SVGAGI. The DNA of the CDR3 is TGTGCCAGCAGGTGGGGCCTGGGGAATGAAAAACTGTTTTTT. This gives the protein CASRWGLGNEKLFF.

This clone appeared once. The chain joins TRBV7-2 to TRBJ1-1, with 7 positions matching TRBD1. The germline gives CDR1 SGHTA, CDR2 FQGNSA. The CDR3 consists of 13 residues. J was trimmed by 5 bases and V by 3 bases; bases with no gene match: 3. The CDR3 DNA is TGTGCCAGCAGCTTGGACAGGATAACTGAAGCTTTCTTT. Translation gives CASSLDRITEAFF.

The V and J genes are TRBV7-2 and TRBJ2-1; TRBD2 might be the D (5 bases). This CDR3 is 18 amino acids long. The ends were cut back, 0 bases at V and 0 bases at J, with 15 bases in the middle. The germline gives CDR1 SGHTA, CDR2 FQGNSA. CDR3 DNA sequence: TGTGCCAGCAGCTTAGCGCTATCTAGCCGTTACTCCTACAATGAGCAGTTCTTC. It codes for CASSLALSSRYSYNEQFF.

The gene calls are TRBV2 and TRBJ2-1; TRBD2 matches at 10 bases. CDR1 and CDR2 (germline): SNHLY, FYNNEI. V was clipped by 6 bases and J by 3 bases; unmatched bases: 5. This CDR3 is built from 15 residues. The CDR3 DNA reads as TGTGCCAGCAGCTTAGCGGGGGGTTTCTACAATGAGCAGTTCTTC. The encoded protein is CASSLAGGFYNEQFF.

Sample share makes this clone medium-sized. The chain has TRBV10-3 and TRBJ1-2, with unresolved D. V lost 7 bases, J lost 8 bases, and 23 bases lay in between. The CDR3 covers 15 residues. The germline CDR1 and CDR2 sequences are ENHRY and SYGVKD. DNA of the CDR3: TGTGCCATCACCAACGTCAAGAATGTGGTCTCGGGCTACACCTTC. This sequence encodes CAITNVKNVVSGYTF.

The rearrangement links TRBV2 to TRBJ1-1; TRBD1 aligns across 7 bases. There are 14 residues in the CDR3. Trimming removed 4 bases from V and 1 base from J; junction bases left unmatched: 3. Per germline, CDR1 SNHLY and CDR2 FYNNEI. CDR3 sequence (DNA): TGTGCCAGCAGTGCGGGACAGACGAACACTGAAGCTTTCTTT. This encodes CASSAGQTNTEAFF.

The chain has TRBV2 and TRBJ2-5; TRBD2 might be the D (5 bases). The CDR3 extends over 14 amino acids. CDR1 is SNHLY and CDR2 is FYNNEI in the germline V gene. Deletions cut 3 bases from V and 1 base from J, with 9 bases between. In DNA form, the CDR3 reads TGTGCCAGCAGTGAGAGGGCAGCCCAAGAGACCCAGTACTTC. It specifies CASSERAAQETQYF.

The V gene is TRBV7-2, the J gene TRBJ1-3; 8 bases are shared with TRBD1. Germline CDR1 is SGHTA and CDR2 is FQGNSA. V shed 5 bases, J shed 3 bases, and the junction held 6 bases outside the gene matches. The CDR3 loop spans 15 amino acids. The CDR3 loop is CASSADRAGGNTIYF. The CDR3 DNA follows: TGTGCCAGCAGCGCGGACAGGGCAGGTGGAAACACCATATATTTT.

The CDR3 region is CASSLGQLDKLFF. In DNA form, the CDR3 reads TGTGCCAGCAGCTTAGGGCAATTGGATAAACTGTTTTTT. V usage is TRBV7-2 and J usage is TRBJ1-4; D unclear. Germline lookup yields CDR1 SGHTA and CDR2 FQGNSA. V lost 1 base, J lost 11 bases, and 11 bases lay in between. This CDR3 spans 13 amino acids.

The chain combines TRBV7-9 with TRBJ1-4; 8 bases align to TRBD1. This CDR3 region has 15 residues. Per germline, CDR1 SEHNR and CDR2 FQNEAQ (reference sequence). J gave up 6 bases and V 8 bases, and 11 bases lay outside the gene matches. The CDR3 sequence: CASRQGTGLDEKLFF. CDR3 DNA: TGTGCCAGCCGACAGGGGACGGGTTTGGATGAAAAACTGTTTTTT.

CDR3 sequence: CSVEKSARGNGYTF. The CDR3 DNA reads as TGCAGCGTTGAAAAATCCGCCAGGGGGAATGGCTACACCTTC. This chain uses TRBV29-1 with TRBJ1-2; the match to TRBD1 covers 7 bases. The CDR3 covers 14 residues. The trim removed 2 bases at V and 6 bases at J, leaving 9 bases unmatched. Germline lookup yields CDR1 SQVTM and CDR2 ANQGSEA.

The chain carries TRBV18 and TRBJ1-2, with D perhaps matching TRBD1 (5 bases). This CDR3 has 12 residues. CDR1 is KGHSH and CDR2 is LQKENI in the germline V gene. V lost 10 bases and J lost 1, with 10 bases in between. CDR3 sequence reads: CATGDGNYGYTF. Written as DNA, the CDR3 is TGTGCCACCGGGGACGGTAACTATGGCTACACCTTC.

This clone appeared once. This chain joins TRBV2 and TRBJ1-6; the match to TRBD1 covers 9 bases. The trim removed 3 bases at V and 7 bases at J, leaving 4 bases unmatched. Germline CDR1 reads SNHLY; CDR2 reads FYNNEI. The CDR3 length is 15 residues. CDR3 region: CASSDTGGSNSPLHF. As DNA, the CDR3 is TGTGCCAGCAGTGACACAGGGGGCTCAAATTCACCCCTCCACTTT.

The CDR3 loop is CASSEKTSGKETQYF. The CDR3 bases are TGTGCCAGCAGTGAAAAGACTAGTGGAAAAGAGACCCAGTACTTC. The chain joins TRBV6-1 to TRBJ2-5, with TRBD2 as a possible D gene (6 bases). The CDR3 has 15 amino acids. V was trimmed by 2 bases and J by 3 bases, leaving 13 bases between them. The germline V gene encodes CDR1 MNHNS and CDR2 SASEGT.

The chain couples TRBV7-9 to TRBJ2-2; D ambiguous. The CDR3 sequence is 13 residues long. The ends were cut back, 7 bases at V and 6 bases at J, with 12 bases in the middle. CDR1 and CDR2 (germline): SEHNR, FQNEAQ (reference sequence). CDR3 protein: CASNTVRPGELFF. The CDR3 coding sequence is TGTGCCAGCAATACGGTGCGTCCCGGGGAGCTGTTTTTT.

The chain recombines TRBV2 with TRBJ1-2, with D possibly matching TRBD1 (6 bases). Trimming removed 8 bases from V and 0 bases from J, with 10 bases in between. From germline, CDR1 is SNHLY and CDR2 FYNNEI. The CDR3 is 13 residues long. This chain's CDR3 is CASRTDPNYGYTF. The CDR3 DNA sequence: TGTGCCAGCCGGACAGATCCTAACTATGGCTACACCTTC.

The chain joins TRBV14 to TRBJ2-1, with 12 bases that match TRBD2. CDR3 length: 15 amino acids. Germline V gene data show CDR1 as SGHDN and CDR2 as FVKESK. After removal of 5 bases from V and 4 bases from J, the junction contained 3 bases not matched to a gene. CDR3 sequence reads: CASSSTSGGYNEQFF. DNA for the CDR3: TGTGCCAGCAGCTCGACTAGCGGGGGATACAATGAGCAGTTCTTC. The full variable domain, rest sourced from reference TRBV14 and TRBJ2-1, is EAGVTQFPSHSVIEKGQTVTLRCDPISGHDNLYWYRRVMGKEIKFLLHFVKESKQDESGMPNNRFLAERTGGTYSTLKVQPAELEDSGVYFCASSSTSGGYNEQFFGPGTRLTVL.

The J gene is TRBJ1-5, the V gene TRBV5-6; no reliable D call. This CDR3 spans 12 amino acids. Looked up from germline, CDR1 is SGHDT and CDR2 is YYEEEE. V was cut by 0 bases and J by 2 bases, with 0 bases left in between. CDR3 amino acids: CASSLGNQPQHF. The CDR3 DNA reads TGTGCCAGCAGCTTGGGCAATCAGCCCCAGCATTTT.

The chain joins TRBV7-8 to TRBJ1-2, with 7 bases aligning to TRBD1. Losses at the gene ends were 4 bases for V and 4 bases for J; bases not matched to a gene: 6. CDR3 size: 14 residues. The V gene's germline CDR1 is SGHVS and CDR2 FQNEAQ. DNA of the CDR3: TGTGCCAGCAGCTCGACCGGGACAGTCTATGGCTACACCTTC. Its protein is CASSSTGTVYGYTF.